One T cell receptor beta chain is described in this entry. Its antigen remains unidentified. This record comes from a study of OX40 agonist ivuxolimab in advanced cancers. Study-wide results and limits: Individuals who were partial responders at 0.1-3.0 mg/kg had clonal expansion that ranked among the lowest. Researchers did not determine the expanded peripheral T cells' antigen specificity. Normalized T-cell clonal expansion was also low in a subset of nonresponders.

Measured with immunoSEQ multiplex PCR; TCRdb has only the in-frame clones, and not every one. Seen here are around 110,000 clones, about 94% observed once, and the top ten hold over 0.15%. Germline CDR1 reads SGHVS; CDR2 reads FQNEAQ. V lost 5 bases and J lost 5; bases outside the gene matches: 15. This CDR3 is built from 17 residues. V is TRBV7-8 and J is TRBJ1-5, with 7 bases matching TRBD1. The sequence was obtained from an adult with an advanced solid tumor such as melanoma, head and neck, liver or kidney cancer. The sequences come from CD4+ or CD8+ T cells sorted from blood, collected in a trial of the OX40 agonist ivuxolimab. The CDR3 spells CASSTSPRGSGYQPQHF. In nucleotides, the CDR3 is TGTGCCAGCAGCACAAGTCCCAGGGGGTCGGGCTATCAGCCCCAGCATTTT.